These T cell receptor beta chains were read from a single sample in a study of CD8 T cells in Susac syndrome. TCRdb redid the calling of the immunoSEQ multiplex PCR reads with MiXCR, one entry per CDR3 protein. The data show 69,000 or so distinct CDR3 sequences, approximately 93% seen once. The source material was CD8+ T cells from PBMCs. The receptors derive from a human donor with multiple sclerosis. Both conserved end residues are part of each CDR3. Each record gives: V gene, clone size, J gene, D gene, CDR3 protein, CDR3 DNA. D genes are given only for firm matches. Some rows mark clone size as missing; the rest say once, few, many or name a class of expanded clone.

V: TRBV6-2/TRBV6-3
size: NA
J: TRBJ2-7
D: NA
CDR3: CASSYTSEGTPYEQYF
DNA: TGTGCCAGCAGTTATACGTCGGAGGGCACCCCCTACGAGCAGTACTTC

V: TRBV7-2
size: NA
J: TRBJ2-7
D: NA
CDR3: CASSPNVGLSYEQYF
DNA: TGTGCCAGCAGCCCCAATGTTGGACTCTCCTACGAGCAGTACTTC

V: TRBV24-1
size: NA
J: TRBJ2-2
D: NA
CDR3: CATSDLRGLVTGELFF
DNA: TGTGCCACCAGTGATTTGCGGGGCCTCGTCACCGGGGAGCTGTTTTTT

V: TRBV4-1
size: NA
J: TRBJ2-1
D: TRBD2
CDR3: CASSQDQLAGRYEQFF
DNA: TGCGCCAGCAGCCAAGATCAACTAGCGGGAAGGTATGAGCAGTTCTTC

V: TRBV4-2
size: NA
J: TRBJ2-5
D: NA
CDR3: CASSQDGGGAETQYF
DNA: TGTGCCAGCAGCCAAGATGGTGGGGGGGCAGAGACCCAGTACTTC

V: TRBV19
size: few
J: TRBJ2-1
D: NA
CDR3: CASSIGSLYNEQFF
DNA: TGTGCCAGTAGTATCGGGTCTTTGTACAATGAGCAGTTCTTC

V: TRBV13
size: once
J: TRBJ1-1
D: TRBD1
CDR3: CASSSPLTGSMNTEAFF
DNA: TGTGCCAGCAGCTCCCCTCTGACAGGGAGCATGAACACTGAAGCTTTCTTT

V: TRBV19
size: once
J: TRBJ2-1
D: NA
CDR3: CATHYYNEQFF
DNA: TGTGCCACTCACTACTACAATGAGCAGTTCTTC

V: TRBV30
size: NA
J: TRBJ1-1
D: TRBD1
CDR3: CAWSGPGGEAFF
DNA: TGTGCCTGGAGTGGACCAGGGGGCGAAGCTTTCTTT

V: TRBV3-1
size: NA
J: TRBJ2-2
D: NA
CDR3: CASSGTGTGELFF
DNA: TGTGCCAGCAGCGGGACTGGAACCGGGGAGCTGTTTTTT

V: TRBV21-1
size: NA
J: TRBJ1-4
D: NA
CDR3: CASSMDRFPKLFF
DNA: TGTGCCAGCAGCATGGACCGCTTTCCAAAACTGTTTTTT

V: TRBV5-4
size: once
J: TRBJ2-5
D: NA
CDR3: CASLRIETQYF
DNA: TGTGCCAGCCTCCGGATAGAGACCCAGTACTTC

V: TRBV30
size: NA
J: TRBJ1-6
D: NA
CDR3: CAWSLEGYGNSPLHF
DNA: TGTGCCTGGAGTTTGGAGGGGTACGGTAATTCACCCCTCCACTTT

V: TRBV3-1
size: NA
J: TRBJ1-1
D: NA
CDR3: CASSQVGNTEAFF
DNA: TGTGCCAGCAGCCAAGTGGGGAACACTGAAGCTTTCTTT

V: TRBV27
size: NA
J: TRBJ2-1
D: NA
CDR3: CASTAGSSYNEQFF
DNA: TGTGCCAGCACGGCAGGGAGCTCCTACAATGAGCAGTTCTTC

V: TRBV12-3/TRBV12-4
size: NA
J: TRBJ2-2
D: NA
CDR3: CASSHIGGRAGELFF
DNA: TGTGCCAGCAGTCACATTGGGGGTCGGGCCGGGGAGCTGTTTTTT

V: TRBV4-1
size: NA
J: TRBJ2-7
D: NA
CDR3: CASSQDGNPKQYF
DNA: TGCGCCAGCAGCCAAGATGGGAACCCCAAGCAGTACTTC

V: TRBV3-1
size: NA
J: TRBJ2-4
D: NA
CDR3: CASSQDIALKNIQYF
DNA: TGTGCCAGCAGCCAAGATATTGCCCTCAAAAACATTCAGTACTTC

V: TRBV20-1
size: once
J: TRBJ1-2
D: TRBD1
CDR3: CSAGTVLPYGYTF
DNA: TGCAGTGCTGGGACAGTCCTACCCTATGGCTACACCTTC

V: TRBV20-1
size: once
J: TRBJ2-7
D: TRBD2
CDR3: CSASSSGLAGEQYF
DNA: TGCAGTGCTAGTTCCTCGGGACTAGCCGGCGAGCAGTACTTC

V: TRBV27
size: NA
J: TRBJ1-4
D: NA
CDR3: CASRSRGPDATNEKLFF
DNA: TGTGCCAGCAGATCCCGCGGGCCCGACGCAACTAATGAAAAACTGTTTTTT

V: TRBV6-5
size: NA
J: TRBJ1-2
D: NA
CDR3: CASSGGVGPGGYTF
DNA: TGTGCCAGCAGCGGCGGGGTTGGGCCGGGAGGCTACACCTTC

V: TRBV3-1
size: NA
J: TRBJ2-7
D: NA
CDR3: CASSQPSTGFYEQYF
DNA: TGTGCCAGCAGCCAGCCCTCGACAGGTTTCTACGAGCAGTACTTC

V: TRBV13
size: NA
J: TRBJ2-5
D: NA
CDR3: CASSLKMVTGWGLGETQYF
DNA: TGTGCCAGCAGCCTAAAGATGGTTACGGGGTGGGGCCTGGGAGAGACCCAGTACTTC

V: TRBV15
size: NA
J: TRBJ2-5
D: NA
CDR3: CATSTLGMGLEETQYF
DNA: TGTGCCACCAGTACCCTTGGTATGGGCTTGGAAGAGACCCAGTACTTC

V: TRBV4-3
size: NA
J: TRBJ2-7
D: TRBD1
CDR3: CASSQGQGASEQYF
DNA: TGCGCCAGCAGCCAAGGACAGGGGGCATCCGAGCAGTACTTC

V: TRBV5-4
size: NA
J: TRBJ2-7
D: TRBD1
CDR3: CASSSTGTGAREQYF
DNA: TGTGCCAGCAGTTCTACCGGGACAGGGGCTCGCGAGCAGTACTTC

V: TRBV20-1
size: NA
J: TRBJ2-1
D: TRBD2
CDR3: CSARFTSGDLGGQFF
DNA: TGCAGTGCTAGGTTCACTAGCGGAGACCTCGGTGGGCAGTTCTTC

V: TRBV3-1
size: NA
J: TRBJ2-7
D: TRBD2
CDR3: CASSQGLAGYEQYF
DNA: TGTGCCAGCAGCCAAGGACTAGCGGGGTACGAGCAGTACTTC